The entry that follows covers one T cell receptor beta chain sequence. The data stem from a study of control samples from healthy donors and cancer patients. The germline V gene encodes CDR1 SGHKS and CDR2 YYEKEE (reference sequence). V lost 0 bases and J 1 base, leaving 11 bases between the germline ends. The CDR3 spans 16 residues. Clones were sequenced by immunoSEQ multiplex PCR, and TCRdb holds only the in-frame ones, with some missing. The sample consists of some 130,000 clones, around nine tenths of them appearing once. This sequence originates from a man aged 45-60 years with head and neck cancer. The rearrangement uses TRBV5-5 and TRBJ1-5, with a possible D match to TRBD1 (6 bases). The sequenced sample consisted of PBMCs. The DNA for the CDR3 is TGTGCCAGCAGCTTGGAAGGGGGTTGGAGCAATCAGCCCCAGCATTTT. Its translation is CASSLEGGWSNQPQHF.